The rows below give T cell receptor beta chains drawn from one sample of a study of cytomegalovirus exposure and HLA in healthy donors. Profiling relied on immunoSEQ multiplex PCR, and the TCRdb table lists in-frame clones only, not all of them. Counted here are more than 85,000 clones, 75% to 85% occurring once; the ten biggest clones make up about 2.2%. Material: PBMCs. The receptors shown here come from a man aged 25 to 45 in good health and CMV-seronegative. CDR3s include the opening cysteine and the closing phenylalanine or tryptophan. The order of the fields is J gene, V gene, D gene, CDR3 length, clone size, CDR3 DNA, CDR3 protein. The D gene is left open where the match is weak. The size field is filled for only some rows; it gives once, few, many or a size class.

j_call: TRBJ2-1; v_call: TRBV4-3; d_call: TRBD1; cdr3_length: 14; clone_size: -; cdr3_nt: TGCGCCAGCAGCCAGAAACAGGGGATCGCGAAGAAGTTCTTC; cdr3_aa: CASSQKQGIAKKFF
j_call: TRBJ2-2; v_call: TRBV28; d_call: -; cdr3_length: 18; clone_size: few; cdr3_nt: TGTGCCAGCAGTTACCCGACTGGCGCGAGCTTGAACACCGGGGAGCTGTTTTTT; cdr3_aa: CASSYPTGASLNTGELFF
j_call: TRBJ1-1; v_call: TRBV4-3; d_call: -; cdr3_length: 13; clone_size: -; cdr3_nt: TGCGCCAGCAGCCCTGGGGGGGGAACTGAAGCTTTCTTT; cdr3_aa: CASSPGGGTEAFF
j_call: TRBJ1-5; v_call: TRBV5-1; d_call: TRBD1; cdr3_length: 16; clone_size: -; cdr3_nt: TGCGCCAGCAGCTTAGAACCCGGACAGGGGTATCAGCCCCAGCATTTT; cdr3_aa: CASSLEPGQGYQPQHF
j_call: TRBJ2-7; v_call: TRBV5-3; d_call: -; cdr3_length: 11; clone_size: -; cdr3_nt: TGTGCCAGAAGGAGCTCCTACGAGCAGTACTTC; cdr3_aa: CARRSSYEQYF
j_call: TRBJ2-6; v_call: TRBV5-5; d_call: -; cdr3_length: 20; clone_size: -; cdr3_nt: TGTGCCAGCAGTCTCGAGGTCTACCCCCTTGGGTCCTCTGGGGCCAACGTCCTGACTTTC; cdr3_aa: CASSLEVYPLGSSGANVLTF
j_call: TRBJ2-1; v_call: TRBV29-1; d_call: TRBD1; cdr3_length: 13; clone_size: few; cdr3_nt: TGCAGCGGGGGACAGGGTAAGGACAATGAGCAGTTCTTC; cdr3_aa: CSGGQGKDNEQFF
j_call: TRBJ2-7; v_call: TRBV28; d_call: -; cdr3_length: 13; clone_size: -; cdr3_nt: TGTGCCAGCAGTTTACAGGGGACCTACGAGCAGTACTTC; cdr3_aa: CASSLQGTYEQYF
j_call: TRBJ2-1; v_call: TRBV7-2; d_call: TRBD1; cdr3_length: 14; clone_size: -; cdr3_nt: TGTGCCAGCAGCTTAGGGGACAGGAAAATGGAGCAGTTCTTC; cdr3_aa: CASSLGDRKMEQFF
j_call: TRBJ2-3; v_call: TRBV19; d_call: -; cdr3_length: 14; clone_size: few; cdr3_nt: TGTGCCAGTAGTAGATACTCTAGCACAGATACGCAGTATTTT; cdr3_aa: CASSRYSSTDTQYF
j_call: TRBJ2-1; v_call: TRBV30; d_call: TRBD1; cdr3_length: 14; clone_size: -; cdr3_nt: TGTGCCTGGAGTCCGGGACAGGGTGGGAATGAGCAGTTCTTC; cdr3_aa: CAWSPGQGGNEQFF
j_call: TRBJ2-3; v_call: TRBV27; d_call: TRBD2; cdr3_length: 16; clone_size: -; cdr3_nt: TGTGCCAGCAGTCTCCTAGCGGACTCTAGCACAGATACGCAGTATTTT; cdr3_aa: CASSLLADSSTDTQYF
j_call: TRBJ1-5; v_call: TRBV6-1; d_call: TRBD1; cdr3_length: 15; clone_size: -; cdr3_nt: TGTGCCAGCAGTGAAAGGGACAGATATAATCAGCCCCAGCATTTT; cdr3_aa: CASSERDRYNQPQHF
j_call: TRBJ1-2; v_call: TRBV7-9; d_call: -; cdr3_length: 13; clone_size: -; cdr3_nt: TGTGCCAGCAGCTTAGAGACGGCCGGGGGCTACACCTTC; cdr3_aa: CASSLETAGGYTF
j_call: TRBJ2-3; v_call: TRBV27; d_call: -; cdr3_length: 13; clone_size: -; cdr3_nt: TGTGCCAGCAGTTTATCCATTCTCGGGACGCAGTATTTT; cdr3_aa: CASSLSILGTQYF
j_call: TRBJ1-3; v_call: TRBV7-6; d_call: -; cdr3_length: 15; clone_size: -; cdr3_nt: TGTGCCAGCAGCTTAGCAAAAGCGCCTGGAAACACCATATATTTT; cdr3_aa: CASSLAKAPGNTIYF
j_call: TRBJ1-2; v_call: TRBV6-6; d_call: TRBD1; cdr3_length: 12; clone_size: -; cdr3_nt: TGTGCCAGCAGCGGACAGGGGGGAGGCTACACCTTC; cdr3_aa: CASSGQGGGYTF
j_call: TRBJ1-1; v_call: TRBV10-3; d_call: -; cdr3_length: 13; clone_size: few; cdr3_nt: TGTGCCATCAGTGTAGGGGGTGTCACTGAAGCTTTCTTT; cdr3_aa: CAISVGGVTEAFF
j_call: TRBJ2-7; v_call: TRBV4-3; d_call: -; cdr3_length: 15; clone_size: -; cdr3_nt: TGCGCCAGCAGCACCGGGTTTCCCTTGATCGGCGAGCAGTACTTC; cdr3_aa: CASSTGFPLIGEQYF
j_call: TRBJ2-4; v_call: TRBV19; d_call: -; cdr3_length: 15; clone_size: -; cdr3_nt: TGTGCCAGTAGTATAGACTTACAGGGTTGGAACATTCAGTACTTC; cdr3_aa: CASSIDLQGWNIQYF